This T cell receptor (beta chain) is from a study of T cells in Graves' hyperthyroidism and ophthalmopathy. What was amplified from RNA transcripts were TCR beta CDR3 regions. RT-PCR in the first round (using the HTBI primer set) targeted the TCR CDR3. TCRdb reanalysed the multiplex PCR reads using MiXCR and keeps one entry per CDR3 protein. Of under 400,000 distinct CDR3 sequences in the sample, roughly 17% were seen once. The V end was cut by 7 bases, the J end by 5 bases, with 14 bases between. Germline V gene data show CDR1 as SGHVS and CDR2 as FNYEAQ. The CDR3 extends over 14 amino acids. This receptor was identified in a man younger than 40 with Graves' hyperthyroidism. The source material was blood. The chain is built from TRBV7-6 and TRBJ2-2; tentative D call: TRBD2 (6 bases). In DNA, the CDR3 is TGTGCCAGCAACCCCCGCCGGGGGACCGGGGAGCTGTTTTTT. Translated, it gives CASNPRRGTGELFF.